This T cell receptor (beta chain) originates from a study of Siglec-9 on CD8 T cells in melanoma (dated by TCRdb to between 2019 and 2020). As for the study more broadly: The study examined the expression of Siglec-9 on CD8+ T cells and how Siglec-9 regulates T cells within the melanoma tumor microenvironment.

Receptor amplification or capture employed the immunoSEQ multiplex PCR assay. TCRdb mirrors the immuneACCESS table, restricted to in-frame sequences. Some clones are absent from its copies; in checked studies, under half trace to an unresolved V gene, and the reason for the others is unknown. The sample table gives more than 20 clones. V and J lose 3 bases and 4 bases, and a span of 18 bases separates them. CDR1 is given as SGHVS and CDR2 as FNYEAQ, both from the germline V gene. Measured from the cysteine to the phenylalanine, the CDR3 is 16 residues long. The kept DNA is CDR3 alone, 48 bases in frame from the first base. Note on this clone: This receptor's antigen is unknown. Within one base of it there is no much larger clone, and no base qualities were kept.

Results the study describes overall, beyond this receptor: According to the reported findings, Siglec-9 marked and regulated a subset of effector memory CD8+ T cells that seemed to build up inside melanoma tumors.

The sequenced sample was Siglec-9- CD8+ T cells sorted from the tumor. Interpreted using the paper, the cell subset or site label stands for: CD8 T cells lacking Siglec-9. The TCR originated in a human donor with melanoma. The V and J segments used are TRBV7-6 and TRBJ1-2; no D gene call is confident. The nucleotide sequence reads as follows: TGTGCCAGCAGCTTCCACCCTGAACGAAAGACCTATGGCTACACCTTC. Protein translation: CASSFHPERKTYGYTF.